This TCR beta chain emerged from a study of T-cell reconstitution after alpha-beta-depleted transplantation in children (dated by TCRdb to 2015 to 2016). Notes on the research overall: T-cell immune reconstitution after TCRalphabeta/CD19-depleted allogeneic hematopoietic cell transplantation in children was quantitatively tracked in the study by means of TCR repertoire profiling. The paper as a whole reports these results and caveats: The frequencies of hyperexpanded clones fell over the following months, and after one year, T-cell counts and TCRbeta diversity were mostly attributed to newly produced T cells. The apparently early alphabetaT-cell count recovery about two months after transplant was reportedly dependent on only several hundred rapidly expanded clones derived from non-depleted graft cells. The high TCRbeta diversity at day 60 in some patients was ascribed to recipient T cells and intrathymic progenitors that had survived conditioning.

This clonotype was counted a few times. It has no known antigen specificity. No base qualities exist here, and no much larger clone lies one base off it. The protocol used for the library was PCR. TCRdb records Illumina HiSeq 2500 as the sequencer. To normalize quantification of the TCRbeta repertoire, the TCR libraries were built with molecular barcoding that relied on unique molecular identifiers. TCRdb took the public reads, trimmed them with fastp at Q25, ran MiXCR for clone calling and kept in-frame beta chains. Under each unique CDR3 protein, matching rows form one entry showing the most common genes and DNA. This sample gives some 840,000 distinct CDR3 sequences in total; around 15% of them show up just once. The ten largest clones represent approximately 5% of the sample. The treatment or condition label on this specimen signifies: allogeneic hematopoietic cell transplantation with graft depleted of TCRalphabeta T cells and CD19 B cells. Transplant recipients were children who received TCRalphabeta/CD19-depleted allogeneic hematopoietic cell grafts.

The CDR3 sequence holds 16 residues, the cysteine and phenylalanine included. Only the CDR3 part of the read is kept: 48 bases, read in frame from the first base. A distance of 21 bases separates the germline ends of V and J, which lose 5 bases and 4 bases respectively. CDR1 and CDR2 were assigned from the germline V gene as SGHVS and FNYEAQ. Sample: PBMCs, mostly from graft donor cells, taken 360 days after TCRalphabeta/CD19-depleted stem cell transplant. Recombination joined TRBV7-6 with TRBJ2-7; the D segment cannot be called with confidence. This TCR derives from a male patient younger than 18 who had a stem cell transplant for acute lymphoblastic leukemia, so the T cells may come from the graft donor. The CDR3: CASSLGPGRRRYEQYF. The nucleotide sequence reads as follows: TGTGCCAGCAGCCTGGGCCCAGGCAGACGCCGTTACGAGCAGTACTTC.